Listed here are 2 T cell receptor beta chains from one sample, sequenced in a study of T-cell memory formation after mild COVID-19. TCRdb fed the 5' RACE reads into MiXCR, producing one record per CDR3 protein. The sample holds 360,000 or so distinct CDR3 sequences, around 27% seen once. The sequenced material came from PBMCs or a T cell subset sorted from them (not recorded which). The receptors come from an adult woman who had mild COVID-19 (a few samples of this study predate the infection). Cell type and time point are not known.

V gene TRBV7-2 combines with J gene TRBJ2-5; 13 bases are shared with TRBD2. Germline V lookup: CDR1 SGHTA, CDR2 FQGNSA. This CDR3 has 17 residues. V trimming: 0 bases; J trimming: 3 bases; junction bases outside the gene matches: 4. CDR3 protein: CASSLAGGLAGKETQYF. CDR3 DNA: TGTGCCAGCAGCTTAGCGGGGGGACTAGCGGGAAAAGAGACCCAGTACTTC.

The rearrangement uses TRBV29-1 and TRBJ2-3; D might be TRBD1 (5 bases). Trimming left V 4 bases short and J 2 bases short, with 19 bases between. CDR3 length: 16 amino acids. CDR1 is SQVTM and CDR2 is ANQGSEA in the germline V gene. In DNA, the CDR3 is TGCAGCGTTGGGGGCCCCATGGGTGCCCACACAGATACGCAGTATTTT. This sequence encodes CSVGGPMGAHTDTQYF.